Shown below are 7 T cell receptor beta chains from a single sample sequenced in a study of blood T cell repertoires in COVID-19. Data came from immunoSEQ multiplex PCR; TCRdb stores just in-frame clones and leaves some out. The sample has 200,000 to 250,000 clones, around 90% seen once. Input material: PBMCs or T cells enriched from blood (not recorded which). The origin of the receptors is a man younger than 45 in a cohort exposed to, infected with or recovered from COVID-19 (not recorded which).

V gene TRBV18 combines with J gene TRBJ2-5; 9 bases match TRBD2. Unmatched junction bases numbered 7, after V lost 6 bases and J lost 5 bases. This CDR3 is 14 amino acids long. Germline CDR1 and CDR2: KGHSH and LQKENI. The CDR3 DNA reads TGTGCCAGCTCCACCGGGACTAGCACGGAGACCCAGTACTTC. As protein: CASSTGTSTETQYF.

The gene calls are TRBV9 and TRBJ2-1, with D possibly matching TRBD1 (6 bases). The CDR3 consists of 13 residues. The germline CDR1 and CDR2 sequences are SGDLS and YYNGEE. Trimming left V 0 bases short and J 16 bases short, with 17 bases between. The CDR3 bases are TGTGCCAGCAGCGTAGGCCACGGACAGCTCCCATTCTTC. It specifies CASSVGHGQLPFF.

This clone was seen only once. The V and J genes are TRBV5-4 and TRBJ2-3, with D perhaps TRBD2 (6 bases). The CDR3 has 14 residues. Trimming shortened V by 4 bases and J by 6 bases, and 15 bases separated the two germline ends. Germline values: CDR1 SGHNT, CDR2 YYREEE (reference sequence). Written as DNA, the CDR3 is TGTGCCAGCAGCCCACGACTAGGACCCGATACGCAGTATTTT. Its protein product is CASSPRLGPDTQYF.

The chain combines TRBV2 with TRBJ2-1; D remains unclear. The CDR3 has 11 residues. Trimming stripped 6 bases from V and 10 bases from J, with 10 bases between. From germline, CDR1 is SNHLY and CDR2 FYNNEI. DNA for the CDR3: TGTGCCAGCAGCGTCTGGCGGGAGCAGTTCTTC. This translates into CASSVWREQFF.

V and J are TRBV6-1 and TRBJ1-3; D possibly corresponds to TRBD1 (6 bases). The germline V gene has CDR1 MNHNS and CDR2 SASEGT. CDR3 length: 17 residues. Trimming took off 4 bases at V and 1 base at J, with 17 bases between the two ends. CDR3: CASSGQVGGASGNTIYF. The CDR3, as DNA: TGTGCCAGCAGTGGCCAAGTAGGGGGGGCATCTGGAAACACCATATATTTT.

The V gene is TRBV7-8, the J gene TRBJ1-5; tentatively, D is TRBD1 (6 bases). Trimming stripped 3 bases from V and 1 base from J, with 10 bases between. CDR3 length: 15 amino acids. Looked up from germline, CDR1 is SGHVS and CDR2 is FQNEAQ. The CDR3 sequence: CASSFLTGSNQPQHF. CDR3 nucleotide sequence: TGTGCCAGCAGCTTTCTAACAGGGAGCAATCAGCCCCAGCATTTT.

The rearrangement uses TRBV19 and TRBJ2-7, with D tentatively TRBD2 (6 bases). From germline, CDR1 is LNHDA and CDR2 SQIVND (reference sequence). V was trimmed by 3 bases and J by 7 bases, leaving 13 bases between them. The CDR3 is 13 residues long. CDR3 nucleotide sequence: TGTGCCAGTAGTATCGGGCTCGCGGGAGAGCAGTACTTC. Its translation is CASSIGLAGEQYF.